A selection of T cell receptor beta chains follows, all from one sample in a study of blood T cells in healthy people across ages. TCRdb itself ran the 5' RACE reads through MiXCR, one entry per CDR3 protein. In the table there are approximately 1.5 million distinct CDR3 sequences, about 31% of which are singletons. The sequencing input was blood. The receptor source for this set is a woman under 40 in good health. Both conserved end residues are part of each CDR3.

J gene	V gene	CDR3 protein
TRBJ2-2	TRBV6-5	CASSRTGTGLWGELFF
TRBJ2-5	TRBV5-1	CASSVSGVEETQYF
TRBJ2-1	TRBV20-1	CSARDPTSGAYNEQFF
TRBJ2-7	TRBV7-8	CASSAGTSGTLGALGEQYF
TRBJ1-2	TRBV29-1	CSVDDRRGQGQYGYTF
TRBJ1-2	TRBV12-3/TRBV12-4	CASTPSGPYGYTF
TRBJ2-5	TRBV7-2	CASSSGLAGARNIYRETQYF
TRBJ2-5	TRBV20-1	CSAVWGGIETQYF
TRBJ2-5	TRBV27	CASSGLNPNEQYF
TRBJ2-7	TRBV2	CAIPGQGSYEQYF
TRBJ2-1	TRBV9	CASSGQREVLSYNEQFF
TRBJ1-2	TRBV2	CASSERGPGGYGYTF
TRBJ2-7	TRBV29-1	CSVELSSSYEQYF
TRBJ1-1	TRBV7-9	CASTTDRAARGTEAFF
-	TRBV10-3	CAIWDGSGEQYF
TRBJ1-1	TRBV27	CASGFSGNTEAFF
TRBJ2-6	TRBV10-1	CATRGRPGANVLTF
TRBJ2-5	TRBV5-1	CASSPGRGGFQETQYF
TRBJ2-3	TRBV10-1	CASSEGQITDTQYF
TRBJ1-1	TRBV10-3	CAISENSHWSTEAFF
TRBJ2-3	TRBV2	CASSASEGLAGGDTQYF
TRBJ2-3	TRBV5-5	CASNRDRTDTQYF
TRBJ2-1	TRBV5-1	CASSVRLAGGLDEQFF
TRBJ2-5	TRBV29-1	CSVRWTGGQYF
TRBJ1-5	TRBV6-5	CASSYSSSPNQPQHF
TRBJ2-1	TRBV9	CASSVDRGNFNEQFF
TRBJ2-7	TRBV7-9	CASSTSVQGTSYEQYF
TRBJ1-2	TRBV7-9	CASSPPTGTGNYGYTF
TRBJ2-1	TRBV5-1	CASSQLSGAYNEQFF
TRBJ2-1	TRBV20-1	CSASDPRIAGHPSYNEQFF
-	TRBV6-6	CASSYGQRGPTYEQYF
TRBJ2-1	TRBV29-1	CSVGTSGSKGYNEQFF
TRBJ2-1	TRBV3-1	CASSPRRNYEQFF
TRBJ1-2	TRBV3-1	CASSQDSRTGAGYTF
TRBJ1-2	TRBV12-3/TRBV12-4	CASRPDRAGYGYTF
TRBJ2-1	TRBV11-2	CASSLRDPARDEQFF
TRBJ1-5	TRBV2	CASNSQGVGQPQHF
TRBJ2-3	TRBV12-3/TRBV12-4	CASSSKTEQFDTQYF
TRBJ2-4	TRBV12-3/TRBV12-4	CASSLDTGVQNIQYF
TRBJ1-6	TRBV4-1	CASSQAIFQGPHSPLHF